This T cell receptor beta chain is drawn from a study of T cells after posttransplantation cyclophosphamide (dated by TCRdb to about 2016). For the wider study: Using TRB sequencing, the study followed how the T cell repertoire reconstituted after myeloablative bone marrow transplantation in which posttransplantation cyclophosphamide served as GVHD prophylaxis. Samples from around 37 PTCy-treated patients, along with samples from 15 to 20 of their related bone marrow donors, underwent antigen receptor sequencing. TRB sequencing was performed on blood from all 35 or so PTCy patients with 1-year posttransplant specimens. In 3 patients, up to about 3 additional blood samples taken between 2 and 5.2 years after transplant also underwent TRB sequencing, as did pretransplant blood from 4 patients. Because TRA and TRB clonality correlated tightly in 10 or so samples, the subsequent TCR analyses were limited to TRB only. Public TRB sequences were compared against a database of over 3,600 sequences linked to responses to pathogens, tumor antigens, self-antigens and alloantigens. Overall results and qualifications from the work: The TRB repertoires of T cells infiltrating skin or the GI tract showed only limited overlap with the TRB repertoires found in blood. Donor-recipient similarity was low at 1-2 months but rose over the first year, and later blood repertoires were often dominated by donor CD8+ memory clones. Across the approximately 48 patients, TRB clonality was highly associated with recipient CMV seropositivity and CMV reactivation, and diversity with PTCy was similar to that in the CNI/methotrexate controls.

Viable CD3+CD4+ or CD3+CD8+ cells that were CCR7+CD45RA+CD45RO-CD95-CD27+CD28+ were classified as naive T cells. On the day of marrow donation, related bone marrow donors gave peripheral blood samples. Peripheral blood and bone marrow mononuclear cells were isolated by Ficoll-Hypaque density centrifugation and cryopreserved. Sorting of CD4+ and CD8+ T cells, including naive and memory subsets, was performed by FACS on a FACSAria II. Genomic DNA was used for TRB sequencing, which was performed with the immunoSEQ assay at survey resolution or with the hsTCRB kit. In the paper's pipeline: The immunoSEQ software handled initial read processing, and the LymphoSeq R package was used for repertoire analyses. Clonality was computed as 1 minus normalized Shannon entropy, and a Gini coefficient was also calculated for each TRB dataset. To infer phenotypes in unsorted samples, TRB sequences from sorted subsets of the recipient or donor were mapped onto the unsorted samples of the same recipient. Drawn from immuneACCESS, this table holds only the in-frame rearrangements with V and J called that TCRdb kept. Clones are partly lost; checked studies trace under half to an unresolved V gene and leave the rest unexplained. The V and J calls and clone size are taken from that table; D and trimming were inferred from the DNA. Recorded for this sample are under 40,000 clones; roughly 91% of them occurred a single time. Around 0.1% of the sample rests with the top ten.

Spanning cysteine to phenylalanine, the CDR3 consists of 12 amino acids. The DNA shown is the 36-base CDR3, in frame from base 1. Per the germline V gene (reference sequence), SEHNR is the CDR1 and FQNEAQ is the CDR2. V is reduced by 1 base and J by 10 bases, leaving a spacing of 9 bases between them. A remark on this clone: Its antigen specificity is not known. No quality values exist for individual bases; no much larger clone is one base distant.

Specimen: naive CD4+ T cells sorted from blood. This sequence was found in a man aged 25 to 45 in good health and a related stem cell transplant donor. The chain is encoded by TRBV7-9 joined to TRBJ2-3, with an unclear D gene assignment. At the DNA level, the sequence is TGTGCCAGCAGCTTAGTAGAAGTCCCGCAGTATTTT. Its amino acids are CASSLVEVPQYF.